This entry is about one T cell receptor beta chain. This entry comes from a study of T cell changes during pregnancy in multiple sclerosis. Germline V gene lookup returns CDR1 MDHEN and CDR2 SYDVKM. This CDR3 has 15 residues. V lost 5 bases to trimming and J lost 0 bases; unmatched junction nucleotides: 5. Some clones are missing from TCRdb's copy, which holds only in-frame ones; the method was immunoSEQ multiplex PCR. This table holds tens of thousands of clones, over 80% found once. The sequence was obtained from a female donor in good health, enrolled as a control in a pregnancy study. Sequenced here: peripheral blood, sampled in the second trimester of pregnancy. The chain joins TRBV28 to TRBJ2-7; 9 nucleotides match TRBD1. The CDR3 loop is CASSRLTGGSYEQYF. The CDR3 coding sequence is TGTGCCAGCAGTCGGCTGACAGGGGGCTCCTACGAGCAGTACTTC.